These T cell receptor beta chains were read from a single sample in a study of blood T cells in healthy people across ages. TCRdb redid the calling of the 5' RACE reads with MiXCR, one entry per CDR3 protein. This repertoire shows 650,000 to 800,000 distinct CDR3 sequences, around 45% found once; its top ten account for around 21%. The source material was blood. The receptors derive from a man between 60 and 70 years old in good health. Both conserved end residues are part of each CDR3. The D gene is left open where the match is weak. Clone size appears in some rows only: once, few, many, or a class for an expanded clone.

clone_size,v_call,j_call,d_call,cdr3_aa,cdr3_nt
few,TRBV9,TRBJ2-3,NA,CASSDSRGADTQYF,TGTGCCAGCAGCGACTCCCGGGGGGCCGATACGCAGTATTTT
NA,TRBV6-2/TRBV6-3,TRBJ1-1,NA,CASSYGRVRIGTEAFF,TGTGCCAGCAGTTATGGTCGTGTCCGCATCGGCACTGAAGCTTTCTTT
NA,TRBV27,TRBJ1-5,NA,CASGQILSQHF,TGTGCCAGCGGCCAAATCCTGTCCCAGCATTTT
NA,TRBV12-3/TRBV12-4,TRBJ1-4,NA,CASSFEGGDLNEKLFF,TGTGCCAGCAGTTTCGAAGGGGGGGACCTTAATGAAAAACTGTTTTTT
few,TRBV6-5,TRBJ2-5,TRBD1,CASSSHRGQETQYF,TGTGCCAGCAGTTCCCACAGGGGTCAAGAGACCCAGTACTTC
once,TRBV20-1,TRBJ1-5,NA,CSARIRKLGNQPQHF,TGCAGTGCTAGGATACGGAAGCTAGGCAATCAGCCCCAGCATTTT
NA,TRBV18,TRBJ2-2,TRBD2,CASSMTSRAGELFF,TGTGCCAGCTCAATGACTAGCCGGGCCGGGGAGCTGTTTTTT
few,TRBV7-9,TRBJ2-5,TRBD2,CASSRLAGYQETQYF,TGTGCCAGCAGCCGACTAGCGGGGTACCAAGAGACCCAGTACTTC
NA,TRBV2,TRBJ2-6,NA,CASIRDSGANVLTF,TGTGCCAGCATCCGAGACTCTGGGGCCAACGTCCTGACTTTC
NA,TRBV30,TRBJ2-7,NA,CAWSMRGDEQYF,TGTGCCTGGAGTATGAGGGGGGACGAGCAGTACTTC
NA,TRBV7-9,TRBJ2-4,TRBD1,CASSLGDRGIENIQYF,TGTGCCAGCAGCTTAGGGGACAGGGGCATTGAAAACATTCAGTACTTC
NA,TRBV9,TRBJ2-5,NA,CASSVLGGLETQYF,TGTGCCAGCAGCGTGTTGGGGGGCCTAGAGACCCAGTACTTC
few,TRBV13,TRBJ2-1,NA,CASSPNMGEQFF,TGTGCCAGCAGCCCCAATATGGGAGAGCAGTTCTTC
NA,TRBV27,TRBJ2-1,TRBD2,CASSGLAGYNEQFF,TGTGCCAGCAGTGGACTAGCGGGCTACAATGAGCAGTTCTTC
NA,TRBV14,TRBJ2-5,TRBD1,CASSQEGPPDRGRKRETQYF,TGTGCCAGCAGCCAAGAGGGGCCTCCGGACAGGGGGCGAAAAAGAGAGACCCAGTACTTC
NA,TRBV6-1,TRBJ2-7,NA,CASSEEFRRGEQYF,TGTGCCAGCAGTGAAGAGTTTCGGAGGGGAGAGCAGTACTTC
few,TRBV20-1,TRBJ2-7,NA,CSAPNPKSNTYEQYF,TGCAGTGCCCCGAATCCGAAGAGTAATACCTACGAGCAGTACTTC
NA,TRBV12-5,TRBJ2-7,NA,CASGPPGVTYEQYF,TGTGCTAGTGGTCCCCCGGGGGTAACCTACGAGCAGTACTTC
few,TRBV6-5,TRBJ1-2,TRBD1,CASSYLQQGVSANYGYTF,TGTGCCAGCAGTTACCTTCAACAGGGGGTTTCAGCTAACTATGGCTACACCTTC
NA,TRBV6-2/TRBV6-3,TRBJ2-1,TRBD2,CASTWASGGGEQFF,TGTGCCAGCACCTGGGCTAGCGGGGGTGGGGAGCAGTTCTTC
few,TRBV6-1,TRBJ2-6,NA,CASSAGPGANVLTF,TGTGCCAGCAGTGCCGGTCCCGGGGCCAACGTCCTGACTTTC
NA,TRBV20-1,TRBJ1-4,NA,CSATGSGGQGTNEKLFF,TGCAGTGCCACGGGGTCCGGGGGGCAAGGAACTAATGAAAAACTGTTTTTT
NA,TRBV7-9,TRBJ1-2,TRBD1,CASSAAHRGRQGGYTF,TGTGCCAGCAGCGCGGCGCACAGGGGGCGACAAGGTGGCTACACCTTC
NA,TRBV27,TRBJ2-7,NA,CASSSTPSYEQYF,TGTGCCAGCAGTTCTACACCCTCCTACGAGCAGTACTTC
NA,TRBV3-1,TRBJ2-5,NA,CASSQVSRETQYF,TGTGCCAGCAGCCAAGTCTCGCGGGAGACCCAGTACTTC
few,TRBV20-1,TRBJ2-1,NA,CSADTTTTQFF,TGCAGTGCAGATACTACTACGACGCAGTTCTTC
NA,TRBV7-2,TRBJ2-5,NA,CASSFIAAPQETQYF,TGTGCCAGCAGCTTCATAGCGGCCCCTCAAGAGACCCAGTACTTC
NA,TRBV7-2,TRBJ2-1,NA,CASRPGGWTYNEQFF,TGTGCCAGCAGACCTGGGGGGTGGACCTACAATGAGCAGTTCTTC
NA,TRBV20-1,TRBJ1-1,NA,CSARLVAEAFF,TGCAGTGCTAGACTGGTCGCTGAAGCTTTCTTT
NA,TRBV7-2,TRBJ2-1,TRBD2,CASSLTRGVEQFF,TGTGCCAGCAGCCTAACCCGGGGGGTTGAGCAGTTCTTC
few,TRBV18,TRBJ2-1,NA,CASSPSGDEQFF,TGTGCCAGCTCACCATCGGGGGATGAGCAGTTCTTC
NA,TRBV29-1,TRBJ2-7,NA,CSVVYRSYEQYF,TGCAGCGTTGTATACAGGTCCTACGAGCAGTACTTC
few,TRBV4-1,TRBJ2-1,NA,CASSRGLPGVYNEQFF,TGCGCCAGCAGCCGAGGACTCCCCGGGGTCTACAATGAGCAGTTCTTC
NA,TRBV7-2,TRBJ2-3,TRBD2,CASSFNRLAGVLVTDTQYF,TGTGCCAGCAGCTTTAATCGGCTAGCGGGGGTGTTGGTCACAGATACGCAGTATTTT
NA,TRBV20-1,TRBJ2-7,NA,CSAMSINLRTYEQYF,TGCAGTGCCATGTCCATAAACCTAAGGACCTACGAGCAGTACTTC
NA,TRBV29-1,TRBJ1-3,NA,CSANGATGNTIYF,TGCAGCGCTAACGGGGCTACTGGAAACACCATATATTTT
NA,TRBV6-6,TRBJ2-7,TRBD1,CASSWGQGAGEQYF,TGTGCCAGCAGTTGGGGACAGGGGGCTGGCGAGCAGTACTTC
few,TRBV5-5,TRBJ2-7,TRBD1,CASSLSGGLNYEQYF,TGTGCCAGCAGCTTGTCAGGGGGCCTGAACTACGAGCAGTACTTC
NA,TRBV7-2,TRBJ1-2,TRBD1,CASSIGTGGAYGYTF,TGTGCCAGCAGCATTGGGACAGGGGGCGCCTATGGCTACACCTTC
few,TRBV6-2/TRBV6-3,TRBJ2-5,TRBD2,CASSGTSGEGGETQYF,TGTGCCAGCAGCGGGACTAGCGGGGAGGGCGGAGAGACCCAGTACTTC
NA,TRBV7-9,TRBJ2-7,NA,CASSFSLAGRVYEQYF,TGTGCCAGCAGCTTCTCCCTCGCCGGGCGCGTCTACGAGCAGTACTTC
NA,TRBV20-1,TRBJ1-4,NA,CSVQGRPTNEKLFF,TGCAGTGTTCAAGGCCGCCCAACTAATGAAAAACTGTTTTTT
NA,TRBV3-1,TRBJ1-6,NA,CASSQRPSGRRNSPLHF,TGTGCCAGCAGCCAACGCCCAAGTGGAAGAAGGAATTCACCCCTCCACTTT
NA,TRBV6-2/TRBV6-3,TRBJ2-3,NA,CASTELGGPITDTQYF,TGTGCCAGCACCGAATTGGGCGGGCCTATCACAGATACGCAGTATTTT
NA,TRBV15,TRBJ2-3,NA,CATSRERVPDTQYF,TGTGCCACCAGCAGAGAGCGGGTGCCAGATACGCAGTATTTT
few,TRBV3-1,TRBJ2-1,NA,CASSQGTGRGNEQFF,TGTGCCAGCAGCCAAGGCACAGGCAGAGGAAATGAGCAGTTCTTC
NA,TRBV19,TRBJ2-3,NA,CASVVSGGGTDTQYF,TGTGCCAGTGTTGTGTCCGGGGGCGGCACAGATACGCAGTATTTT
few,TRBV7-9,TRBJ2-3,TRBD2,CASSARLAGPTDTQYF,TGTGCCAGCAGCGCGAGACTAGCGGGGCCCACAGATACGCAGTATTTT